This T cell receptor beta chain was sequenced in a study of immune heterogeneity within non-small cell lung tumors. Study conclusions and caveats: Local T-cell clonality was recorded as moderately but significantly correlated with local tumor mutational burden, with R approximately 0.33. Identical dominant CDR3 beta clonotypes were found repeatedly across the tumor sites of a single patient, and these appeared alongside high-frequency clones that were unique to particular tumor locations.

Regarding this clonotype: The antigen is unknown.

Bulk tumor genomic DNA, roughly 540 ng per sample, was the template. Taken during surgery, several biopsies per primary tumor were spaced as far apart as possible within the tumor mass. With untreated, newly diagnosed non-small cell lung cancer, the patients went on to undergo curative surgery. V shed 4 bases, J shed 8 bases, and the junction held 10 bases outside the gene matches. Germline lookup yields CDR1 SGDLS and CDR2 YYNGEE. This CDR3 is 15 amino acids long. Using 32 V and 13 J primers, multiplex PCR amplified TCR beta CDR3. Using its own MiXCR run on the multiplex PCR reads, TCRdb lists one record per CDR3 protein. The repertoire consists of approximately 12,000 distinct CDR3 sequences, with around 21% occurring once and the leading ten covering 4.6%.

V gene TRBV9 combines with J gene TRBJ2-1, with 9 positions matching TRBD2. Sequencing used lung tumor tissue. This clonotype was sampled from a man in his 60s with non-small cell lung cancer. CDR3 region: CASSPLGGRVDEQFF. For the CDR3, the DNA is TGTGCCAGCAGCCCGCTTGGCGGGAGGGTAGATGAGCAGTTCTTC.